Listed below are T cell receptor beta chains from one sample, sequenced in a study of T cell repertoires in cytomegalovirus infection. TCRdb used MiXCR to reprocess the reads, holding one entry per CDR3 protein. The sample carries roughly 280,000 distinct CDR3 sequences, roughly 15% recorded once. The sequenced sample was PBMCs. The receptors were sampled from a human donor in good health (CMV status not recorded). Some clones in this sample may be carry-over from other donors' samples. Each CDR3 is given with its conserved first and last residue. Fields, in order: J gene, V gene, D gene, clone size, CDR3 protein, CDR3 DNA. The D gene is left open where the match is weak. Not all rows give a size; the values are once, few, many and, for expanded clones, a class.

TRBJ2-7 | TRBV3-1 | . | many | CASSPENRGRYEQYF | TGTGCCAGCAGCCCGGAGAATAGGGGAAGGTACGAGCAGTACTTC
TRBJ1-2 | TRBV7-2 | TRBD1 | many | CASSLTRGYYGYTF | TGTGCCAGCAGCTTGACCAGGGGGTACTATGGCTACACCTTC
TRBJ1-1 | TRBV28 | . | few | CASSTGGKETEAFF | TGTGCCAGCAGTACCGGGGGGAAGGAGACTGAAGCTTTCTTT
TRBJ1-3 | TRBV29-1 | TRBD1 | . | CSVGAATGTGNTIYF | TGCAGCGTTGGCGCGGCGACAGGGACTGGAAACACCATATATTTT
TRBJ1-5 | TRBV6-2/TRBV6-3 | . | many | CASPNGVPHPIQPQHF | TGTGCCAGTCCTAACGGGGTCCCTCATCCGATTCAGCCCCAGCATTTT
TRBJ2-6 | TRBV20-1 | . | . | CSARDVEGDSGANVLTF | TGCAGTGCTAGAGATGTGGAGGGTGACTCTGGGGCCAACGTCCTGACTTTC
TRBJ2-3 | TRBV7-8 | . | many | CASSSLGATDTQYF | TGTGCCAGCAGCTCCTTGGGGGCCACAGATACGCAGTATTTT
TRBJ2-5 | TRBV7-2 | . | many | CASKTGQGLYQETQYF | TGTGCCAGCAAAACGGGGCAGGGGCTCTACCAAGAGACCCAGTACTTC
TRBJ1-2 | TRBV28 | . | . | CASRLWGRNSNYGYTF | TGTGCCAGCAGGTTATGGGGGAGGAACTCTAACTATGGCTACACCTTC
TRBJ1-2 | TRBV28 | TRBD1 | . | CASSLPGQGPSRGYTF | TGTGCCAGCAGTCTACCGGGACAGGGGCCTTCGCGGGGCTACACCTTC
TRBJ2-7 | TRBV10-3 | TRBD2 | few | CAISESLGASGGRSYEQYF | TGTGCCATCAGTGAGTCCCTTGGGGCTAGCGGGGGGCGCTCCTACGAGCAGTACTTC
TRBJ1-2 | TRBV7-9 | . | few | CASSSGTRGEDGYTF | TGTGCCAGCAGCTCGGGCACAAGGGGCGAGGATGGCTACACCTTC
TRBJ2-5 | TRBV6-6 | TRBD1 | . | CASSRDSWETQYF | TGTGCCAGCAGTAGGGACAGCTGGGAGACCCAGTACTTC
TRBJ1-1 | TRBV19 | . | . | CASSTFAQNTEAFF | TGTGCCAGTAGTACTTTCGCCCAGAACACTGAAGCTTTCTTT
TRBJ2-7 | TRBV28 | TRBD1 | many | CASSPGQYSYEQYF | TGTGCCAGCAGTCCGGGACAGTACTCCTACGAGCAGTACTTC
TRBJ2-2 | TRBV20-1 | . | . | CSARDPRAWNTGELFF | TGCAGTGCTAGAGACCCCCGGGCCTGGAACACCGGGGAGCTGTTTTTT
TRBJ2-1 | TRBV20-1 | TRBD2 | few | CSAPTSADNEQFF | TGCAGTGCTCCGACTAGCGCAGACAATGAGCAGTTCTTC
TRBJ2-7 | TRBV7-2 | . | many | CASRTSSYEQYF | TGTGCCAGCAGGACTAGCTCCTACGAGCAGTACTTC
TRBJ1-5 | TRBV7-2 | . | many | CASSFGASPNQPQHF | TGTGCCAGCAGCTTTGGGGCCTCCCCAAATCAGCCCCAGCATTTT
TRBJ2-2 | TRBV19 | . | . | CASTTHPGELFF | TGTGCCAGTACTACACACCCCGGGGAGCTGTTTTTT
TRBJ1-1 | TRBV6-2/TRBV6-3 | . | . | CASSYPDSLVRTEAFF | TGTGCCAGCAGTTACCCTGACAGCCTTGTGCGTACTGAAGCTTTCTTT
TRBJ1-1 | TRBV19 | TRBD1 | few | CASSIDTGATEAFF | TGTGCCAGTAGTATAGACACAGGGGCTACTGAAGCTTTCTTT
TRBJ2-5 | TRBV7-2 | . | few | CASSPRTKLLAF | TGTGCCAGCAGCCCGAGGACGAAATTATTAGCGTTC
TRBJ1-1 | TRBV6-8 | . | once | CASTRAGTEAFF | TGTGCCAGCACCCGAGCTGGCACTGAAGCTTTCTTT
TRBJ1-2 | TRBV19 | TRBD1 | few | CASARDRAFYGYTF | TGTGCCAGTGCCCGGGACAGGGCATTCTATGGCTACACCTTC
TRBJ2-1 | TRBV7-9 | TRBD2 | few | CASSSGLALGEQFF | TGTGCCAGCAGCTCCGGACTAGCCCTCGGTGAGCAGTTCTTC
TRBJ1-1 | TRBV4-1 | . | . | CASSQDPKNTEAFF | TGCGCCAGCAGCCAAGATCCCAAGAACACTGAAGCTTTCTTT
TRBJ2-4 | TRBV20-1 | TRBD2 | few | CSALDGGVAKNIQYF | TGCAGTGCCCTGGACGGGGGGGTTGCCAAAAACATTCAGTACTTC
TRBJ1-2 | TRBV19 | . | few | CASSMQGYASYGYTF | TGTGCCAGTAGTATGCAAGGCTATGCTTCCTATGGCTACACCTTC
TRBJ1-4 | TRBV29-1 | . | once | CSVIEILEEKLFF | TGCAGCGTCATTGAAATCTTGGAGGAAAAACTGTTTTTT
TRBJ1-2 | TRBV12-3/TRBV12-4 | . | many | CASRPGGAIIGYTF | TGTGCCAGCAGACCGGGGGGGGCGATTATTGGCTACACCTTC
TRBJ2-5 | TRBV28 | . | few | CASSLASDRALQETQYF | TGTGCCAGCAGTTTGGCCTCGGACAGAGCTCTTCAAGAGACCCAGTACTTC
TRBJ2-3 | TRBV6-4 | TRBD1 | many | CASSLRDRETDTQYF | TGTGCCAGCAGTCTCCGGGACAGGGAAACAGATACGCAGTATTTT
TRBJ1-1 | TRBV7-2 | . | many | CASSQTGHTEAFF | TGTGCCAGCAGTCAAACAGGACACACTGAAGCTTTCTTT
TRBJ1-1 | TRBV7-2 | . | many | CASSLVVQNTEAFF | TGTGCCAGCAGCTTAGTCGTTCAGAACACTGAAGCTTTCTTT
TRBJ2-2 | TRBV6-2/TRBV6-3 | . | few | CASRRDSLGGELFF | TGTGCCAGCAGAAGGGACTCCCTAGGAGGGGAGCTGTTTTTT
TRBJ1-2 | TRBV12-3/TRBV12-4 | . | . | CASSPALFGGYTF | TGTGCCAGCAGCCCCGCCTTATTTGGTGGCTACACCTTC
TRBJ2-7 | TRBV7-4 | TRBD1 | . | CASSPTGSEQYF | TGTGCCAGCAGCCCGACAGGGAGTGAGCAGTACTTC
TRBJ2-2 | TRBV5-1 | . | . | CASSWGDPTGMLFF | TGCGCCAGCAGCTGGGGGGACCCGACGGGTATGCTGTTTTTT
TRBJ2-5 | TRBV2 | . | few | CASSWYRAAQETQYF | TGTGCCAGCAGTTGGTACCGAGCGGCTCAAGAGACCCAGTACTTC
TRBJ1-1 | TRBV20-1 | . | many | CSARGGGDTEAFF | TGCAGTGCTAGAGGGGGGGGGGACACTGAAGCTTTCTTT
TRBJ2-1 | TRBV28 | . | few | CASSETGPYNEQFF | TGTGCCAGCAGTGAAACCGGGCCCTACAATGAGCAGTTCTTC
TRBJ2-3 | TRBV24-1 | . | many | CATSDPDRGPADTQYF | TGTGCCACCAGTGATCCGGATAGAGGGCCAGCAGATACGCAGTATTTT
TRBJ2-5 | TRBV18 | . | . | CASSPFQGETQYF | TGTGCCAGCTCACCATTCCAGGGAGAGACCCAGTACTTC
TRBJ1-5 | TRBV12-3/TRBV12-4 | . | many | CASSLTFGDNQPQHF | TGTGCCAGCAGTTTGACCTTCGGAGACAATCAGCCCCAGCATTTT
TRBJ1-1 | TRBV7-9 | . | few | CASSSPRTGNTEAFF | TGTGCCAGCAGCTCTCCCCGGACGGGTAACACTGAAGCTTTCTTT
TRBJ1-1 | TRBV29-1 | . | many | CSVDRTYTEAFF | TGCAGCGTGGATCGAACATACACTGAAGCTTTCTTT
TRBJ1-1 | TRBV7-9 | . | many | CASSLERGNTEAFF | TGTGCCAGCAGCTTAGAGAGGGGAAACACTGAAGCTTTCTTT
TRBJ1-2 | TRBV19 | TRBD1 | . | CASSPDRGNGYTF | TGTGCCAGTAGTCCGGACAGGGGAAATGGCTACACCTTC
TRBJ1-1 | TRBV19 | TRBD1 | . | CASRRQGLSVNTEAFF | TGTGCCAGCCGCAGACAGGGTTTGTCCGTGAACACTGAAGCTTTCTTT
TRBJ2-7 | TRBV20-1 | TRBD2 | . | CSAGSGGTYEQYF | TGCAGTGCCGGTAGCGGGGGGACCTACGAGCAGTACTTC
TRBJ1-2 | TRBV20-1 | . | . | CSPGGANYGYTF | TGCAGTCCTGGGGGGGCTAACTATGGCTACACCTTC
TRBJ2-7 | TRBV7-9 | TRBD1 | few | CASSLGTGGRSSYEQYF | TGTGCCAGCAGCTTAGGGACAGGGGGCAGGAGCTCCTACGAGCAGTACTTC
TRBJ2-3 | TRBV20-1 | TRBD2 | many | CSARQPLAGDTDTQYF | TGCAGTGCCAGGCAGCCCCTAGCGGGAGACACAGATACGCAGTATTTT
TRBJ2-5 | TRBV12-3/TRBV12-4 | . | many | CASSFGGQRRKNQETQYF | TGTGCCAGCAGTTTTGGGGGACAACGACGGAAAAATCAAGAGACCCAGTACTTC
TRBJ2-1 | TRBV9 | TRBD2 | . | CASSVEASGRAESSYNEQFF | TGTGCCAGCAGCGTAGAGGCTAGCGGGAGGGCCGAGAGCTCCTACAATGAGCAGTTCTTC
TRBJ2-1 | TRBV4-3 | TRBD1 | . | CASSQDGTGAYNEQFF | TGCGCCAGCAGCCAAGATGGGACAGGGGCTTACAATGAGCAGTTCTTC
TRBJ2-1 | TRBV4-1 | . | many | CASSQEGTTNEQFF | TGCGCCAGCAGCCAAGAAGGCACAACCAATGAGCAGTTCTTC
TRBJ2-1 | TRBV2 | . | . | CASSEVVTGEAEQFF | TGTGCCAGCAGTGAAGTGGTTACGGGGGAGGCTGAGCAGTTCTTC